This passage covers 7 T cell receptor beta chains from one sample sequenced in a study of T cells expressing NK-cell markers. No DNA is given; TCRdb re-called the 5' RACE reads and lists each CDR3 protein once. The sample includes 550,000 to 600,000 distinct CDR3 sequences. Sequencing used blood T cells: a sorted CD56 or NKG2C T cell subset, CD4+ or CD8+ T cells, or bulk PBMC T cells (not recorded which). These receptors were obtained from a man between 18 and 35 years old in good health.

V usage is TRBV7-8 and J usage is TRBJ2-7. The CDR3 loop spans 15 amino acids. From germline, CDR1 is SGHVS and CDR2 FQNEAQ. The CDR3: CASSLSGSTSYEQYF.

The V and J genes are TRBV6-5 and TRBJ1-5; TCRdb reports TRBD1, a call that lacks DNA to check it against. The length of the CDR3 is 15 residues. Germline CDR1 and CDR2: MNHEY and SVGAGI. This chain's CDR3 is CASSRTHTPDQPQHF.

J is TRBJ1-1 and V is TRBV20-1; lacking DNA, the TRBD1 call made by TCRdb goes unchecked. CDR1 and CDR2 from the germline V gene are DFQATT and SNEGSKA (reference sequence). The CDR3 has 17 amino acids. The CDR3 here is CSAIPGETLGRSAEAFF.

The chain carries TRBV14 and TRBJ2-1; TCRdb reports TRBD2, a call that lacks DNA to check it against. This CDR3 has 21 residues. Germline CDR1 SGHDN, CDR2 FVKESK. This chain's CDR3 is CASSRPPSGTSGSQTYNEQFF.

The chain carries TRBV14 and TRBJ2-5. Germline lookup yields CDR1 SGHDN and CDR2 FVKESK. The CDR3 loop spans 13 amino acids. The CDR3 spells CASSPRRKKTQYF.

The genes are TRBV6-2 or TRBV6-3 and TRBJ2-1; TCRdb selects TRBD2, and the lack of DNA leaves this call unchecked. Germline values: CDR1 MNHEY, CDR2 SVGEGT. This CDR3 spans 15 amino acids. Here the CDR3 reads CASSSEGLAANEQFF.

V usage is TRBV30 and J usage is TRBJ2-3; TCRdb picks TRBD2, but there is no DNA to check that call. Germline V CDR1 and CDR2: GTSNPN, SVGIG (reference sequence). CDR3 size: 13 residues. CDR3 sequence reads: CAWTSGRTDTQYF. The full variable domain, rest sourced from reference TRBV30 and TRBJ2-3, is SQTIHQWPATLVQPVGSPLSLECTVEGTSNPNLYWYRQAAGRGLQLLFYSVGIGQISSEVPQNLSASRPQDRQFILSSKKLLLSDSGFYLCAWTSGRTDTQYFGPGTRLTVL.